The 24 T cell receptor beta chains given below trace back to one sample, sequenced in a study of CD8 T cells in ankylosing spondylitis. TCRdb redid the calling of the 5' RACE reads with MiXCR, one entry per CDR3 protein. The sample consists of about 340,000 distinct CDR3 sequences, approximately 15% of them appearing once. Sequenced material: blood, either unsorted or a sorted T cell fraction (not recorded which). The receptors here all came from a male donor with ankylosing spondylitis or in good health (not recorded which).

This chain connects TRBV24-1 to TRBJ2-1; 12 nucleotides agree with TRBD2. This CDR3 comprises 16 residues. Trimming removed 5 bases from V and 3 bases from J; junction bases left unmatched: 4. Germline V gene lookup returns CDR1 KGHDR and CDR2 SFDVKD. CDR3 bases: TGTGCCACCAGTGGGCGGACTAGCGGGGACTACAATGAGCAGTTCTTC. It codes for CATSGRTSGDYNEQFF.

In its sample, this clonotype was seen many times. The chain joins TRBV12-3 or TRBV12-4 to TRBJ2-7; D is uncertain. The ends were cut back, 8 bases at V and 6 bases at J, with 14 bases in the middle. The CDR3 is 12 amino acids. CDR3 sequence reads: CASGETPREQYF. The CDR3 DNA sequence: TGTGCCAGCGGAGAGACTCCCCGCGAGCAGTACTTC.

The chain recombines TRBV7-2 with TRBJ2-4; no definite D call. The germline gives CDR1 SGHTA, CDR2 FQGNSA. The CDR3 covers 12 residues. Trimming took 7 bases from V and 9 from J, leaving 13 bases between them. The CDR3 region is CASNSRVRIQYF. CDR3 nucleotides: TGTGCCAGCAACAGTAGGGTACGCATTCAGTACTTC.

The genes are TRBV29-1 and TRBJ1-1; D is perhaps TRBD1 (6 bases). V was trimmed by 2 bases and J by 1 base, leaving 8 bases between them. The CDR3 extends over 13 amino acids. Germline CDR1 and CDR2: SQVTM and ANQGSEA. The CDR3 is CSVEKQGNTEAFF. Here the CDR3 DNA reads TGCAGCGTTGAAAAACAGGGGAACACTGAAGCTTTCTTT.

The sample holds a few counts of this clonotype. This chain connects TRBV5-1 to TRBJ2-5; maybe TRBD2 (6 bases). CDR1 SGHRS and CDR2 YFSETQ come from the germline V gene. Deletions cut 4 bases from V and 1 base from J, with 8 bases between. The CDR3 is 13 amino acids. As DNA, the CDR3 is TGCGCCAGCAGCCCGACTAGCCAAGAGACCCAGTACTTC. Protein product: CASSPTSQETQYF.

This clonotype was seen ten or more times. The rearrangement joins TRBV5-1 to TRBJ1-1; D is undetermined. V lost 5 bases, J lost 6 bases, and 17 bases lay in between. Germline V gene data show CDR1 as SGHRS and CDR2 as YFSETQ. The length of the CDR3 is 14 residues. The CDR3: CASRGPKGSAEAFF. The CDR3 coding sequence is TGCGCCAGCAGGGGTCCAAAGGGATCGGCTGAAGCTTTCTTT. The whole variable domain, remainder taken from reference TRBV5-1 and TRBJ1-1, is KAGVTQTPRYLIKTRGQQVTLSCSPISGHRSVSWYQQTPGQGLQFLFEYFSETQRNKGNFPGRFSGRQFSNSRSEMNVSTLELGDSALYLCASRGPKGSAEAFFGQGTRLTVV.

The chain couples TRBV20-1 to TRBJ2-1; no clear D. V dropped 6 bases and J dropped 2 bases, with 20 bases sitting between them. The CDR3 sequence is 16 residues long. Germline CDR1 and CDR2: DFQATT and SNEGSKA (reference sequence). CDR3 DNA sequence: TGCAGTGCCGGAGCCATGGGCGGTCTAACCTACAATGAGCAGTTCTTC. This encodes CSAGAMGGLTYNEQFF.

Ten or more counts support this clonotype. No conserved phenylalanine or tryptophan is present at the end of the CDR3, so a read error is the likely explanation. Because the CDR3's place on the DNA is in doubt, the DNA is left out and the CDR3 is given as listed by TCRdb. The CDR3 loop is CASSFGTGFFRL. The chain recombines TRBV7-9 with TRBJ2-1; whether TRBD1, the table's D call, matches the DNA was not checked. The length of the CDR3 is 12 amino acids, counting both ends. CDR1 is SEHNR, CDR2 FQNEAQ, per germline (reference sequence).

The chain uses TRBV3-1 and TRBJ1-1; 7 bases line up with TRBD1. Trimming cost V 4 bases and J 1 base; bases outside gene matches: 12. CDR3 size: 17 residues. Germline CDR1 LGHDT, CDR2 YNNKEL (reference sequence). The CDR3 DNA is TGTGCCAGCAGCCCGGGACAGATTTACTTTGAGAACACTGAAGCTTTCTTT. Its translation: CASSPGQIYFENTEAFF.

The chain combines TRBV7-9 with TRBJ2-2; no reliable D call. The CDR3 length is 14 residues. Looked up from germline, CDR1 is SEHNR and CDR2 is FQNEAQ (reference sequence). V was cut by 3 bases and J by 2 bases, with 7 bases left in between. The CDR3 sequence: CASSLKENTGELFF. The DNA of the CDR3 is TGTGCCAGCAGCTTGAAGGAAAACACCGGGGAGCTGTTTTTT.

This clonotype has more than one count but fewer than ten. This sequence joins TRBV3-1 and TRBJ2-7, with TRBD1 matching over 7 bases. This CDR3 has 18 amino acids. CDR1 and CDR2 (germline): LGHDT, YNNKEL (reference sequence). V lost 1 base to trimming and J lost 0 bases; unmatched junction nucleotides: 12. CDR3 DNA sequence: TGTGCCAGCAGCCAAGGTGGATTCACAGGGGCGATCTCCTACGAGCAGTACTTC. Translated, it gives CASSQGGFTGAISYEQYF.

This rearrangement joins TRBV7-9 to TRBJ2-1, with 11 bases aligning to TRBD2. Losses at the gene ends were 11 bases for V and 5 bases for J; bases not matched to a gene: 8. The CDR3 is made up of 14 amino acids. Germline assignment: CDR1 SEHNR and CDR2 FQNEAQ (reference sequence). This CDR3 is CAGQPSGRNNEQFF. CDR3 sequence (DNA): TGTGCCGGACAGCCTAGCGGGAGGAACAATGAGCAGTTCTTC.

This clonotype was counted at least ten times. This rearrangement joins TRBV5-1 to TRBJ2-1; TRBD1 matches 9 bases. Germline CDR1 reads SGHRS; CDR2 reads YFSETQ. The CDR3 consists of 15 residues. The V gene end was trimmed by 3 bases and the J gene end by 7 bases; junction bases not matched to a gene: 8. The DNA of the CDR3 is TGCGCCAGCAGCTCTAGTAACAGGGGGCGTAATGAGCAGTTCTTC. This encodes CASSSSNRGRNEQFF.

This clonotype occurred a few times. This chain joins TRBV27 and TRBJ2-3; 9 nucleotides match TRBD2. V shed 8 bases, J shed 10 bases, and the junction held 16 bases outside the gene matches. The CDR3 extends over 15 amino acids. In germline, CDR1 is MNHEY, CDR2 SMNVEV (reference sequence). The CDR3 DNA reads TGTGCCAGCCGCCCCCTGGCGGGGGGGTTCCGACCGCAGTATTTT. It encodes CASRPLAGGFRPQYF.

In this sample, this clonotype turned up many times. This chain uses TRBV6-4 with TRBJ2-3; a possible D gene is TRBD2 (6 bases). The CDR3 runs 13 residues. V was pared by 5 bases and J by 0 bases, with 6 bases between. The germline CDR1 and CDR2 sequences are MRHNA and SNTAGT. As DNA, the CDR3 is TGTGCCAGCAGTAGCGGGAGCACAGATACGCAGTATTTT. It is translated as CASSSGSTDTQYF.

This clonotype was recorded a few times. The V gene is TRBV6-2 or TRBV6-3, the J gene TRBJ2-7; possibly TRBD1 or TRBD2 for D (5 bases each). The CDR3 is made up of 12 amino acids. Germline lookup yields CDR1 MNHEY and CDR2 SVGEGT. Trimming shortened V by 4 bases and J by 12 bases, and 16 bases separated the two germline ends. The CDR3 DNA is TGTGCCAGCAGTTCCGGGACCCGTCCAGCGTACTTC. Its protein is CASSSGTRPAYF.

The rearrangement joins TRBV12-3 or TRBV12-4 to TRBJ2-2; the match to TRBD2 covers 10 bases. V lost 3 bases to trimming and J lost 7 bases; unmatched junction nucleotides: 5. The CDR3 consists of 15 residues. Here the CDR3 reads CASSFLAGVVGELFF. CDR3 nucleotide sequence: TGTGCCAGCAGTTTCCTAGCGGGAGTGGTCGGGGAGCTGTTTTTT.

The V call is TRBV29-1, the J call TRBJ1-5; D is unresolved. V shed 7 bases and J shed 7 bases, with 17 bases lying between them. Germline V lookup: CDR1 SQVTM, CDR2 ANQGSEA. The CDR3 is 13 amino acids. The CDR3 region is CSARKGVGQPQHF. CDR3 sequence (DNA): TGCAGCGCCCGGAAGGGCGTCGGGCAGCCCCAGCATTTT.

Ten or more counts support this clonotype. This chain uses TRBV12-3 or TRBV12-4 with TRBJ2-2; maybe TRBD1 (6 bases). The CDR3 runs 13 residues. Trimming left V 2 bases short and J 11 bases short, with 12 bases between. The CDR3 nucleotides are TGTGCCAGCAGTTTAAATTACAGGGAAGAGCTGTTTTTT. It yields the protein CASSLNYREELFF.

This clonotype was observed many times. The V and J genes are TRBV24-1 and TRBJ2-1, with D maybe TRBD1 (6 bases). CDR3 size: 13 residues. From germline, CDR1 is KGHDR and CDR2 SFDVKD. The V and J ends lost 4 bases and 5 bases respectively, with 8 bases between them. The CDR3 coding sequence is TGTGCCACCAGTGAACGGACAGACAATGAGCAGTTCTTC. It specifies CATSERTDNEQFF.

This clonotype has more than one count but fewer than ten. The rearrangement joins TRBV5-6 to TRBJ2-5; 8 positions match TRBD1. The CDR3 spans 15 residues. CDR1 is SGHDT and CDR2 is YYEEEE in the germline V gene. The V and J ends lost 3 bases and 4 bases, in that order; junction bases with no gene match: 8. The CDR3 DNA follows: TGTGCCAGCAGCTCCGGGACAGGTGCGGGAGAGACCCAGTACTTC. Translation gives CASSSGTGAGETQYF.

This clonotype has a handful of counts. The rearrangement links TRBV5-1 to TRBJ2-2; 12 nucleotides match TRBD2. V lost 3 bases to trimming and J lost 5 bases; unmatched junction nucleotides: 5. The CDR3 runs 16 residues. CDR1 SGHRS and CDR2 YFSETQ come from the germline V gene. The CDR3 sequence: CASSSVGTSGTGELFF. DNA of the CDR3: TGCGCCAGCAGCTCAGTAGGGACTAGCGGGACCGGGGAGCTGTTTTTT.

The genes are TRBV18 and TRBJ1-3, with D maybe TRBD1 (6 bases). Germline loops: CDR1 KGHSH, CDR2 LQKENI. Trimming removed 6 bases at V and 3 bases at J, with 12 bases between. This CDR3 has 14 residues. This CDR3 reads CASSTGTGGNTIYF. CDR3 bases: TGTGCCAGCTCCACAGGGACCGGTGGAAACACCATATATTTT.

The V call is TRBV29-1, the J call TRBJ1-2; no firm D call. Germline V gene data show CDR1 as SQVTM and CDR2 as ANQGSEA. Trimming removed 4 bases at V and 0 bases at J, with 3 bases between. The CDR3 length is 11 residues. The CDR3: CSVVANYGYTF. The CDR3 DNA is TGCAGCGTTGTAGCTAACTATGGCTACACCTTC.